The T cell receptor (beta chain) under discussion was sequenced for a study of cytomegalovirus exposure and HLA in healthy donors. Study findings and constraints: Across HLA loci, a later analysis found differing TCR association rates, with DRB1 most and HLA-C fewest. Near-uniform donor sequencing depth was presumed by presence/absence analyses. Across donors, most TCRs were seen rarely, yet some public ones were widespread. Confirmation in vitro established that three CMV-associated chains were specific for CMV antigens.

This clone was counted only a few times. What it binds is not known. Germline loops: CDR1 WSHSY, CDR2 SAAADI. V was clipped by 0 bases and J by 6 bases, with 12 bases between them. The CDR3 contains 15 residues. PCR employed 60 Vbeta and 13 Jbeta primers. Some clones are missing from TCRdb's copy, which holds only in-frame ones; the method was immunoSEQ multiplex PCR. This repertoire shows over 95,000 clones, around 77% found once; its top ten account for approximately 5%. Sequenced: PBMCs. This clonotype was sampled from a woman aged 25 to 39 in good health and CMV-seropositive. The chain combines TRBV10-2 with TRBJ2-1; the D gene is possibly TRBD2 (7 bases). The CDR3 DNA sequence: TGCGCCAGCAGTGAGTCGAAGGGGGGGGGCAATGAGCAGTTCTTC. Protein: CASSESKGGGNEQFF.